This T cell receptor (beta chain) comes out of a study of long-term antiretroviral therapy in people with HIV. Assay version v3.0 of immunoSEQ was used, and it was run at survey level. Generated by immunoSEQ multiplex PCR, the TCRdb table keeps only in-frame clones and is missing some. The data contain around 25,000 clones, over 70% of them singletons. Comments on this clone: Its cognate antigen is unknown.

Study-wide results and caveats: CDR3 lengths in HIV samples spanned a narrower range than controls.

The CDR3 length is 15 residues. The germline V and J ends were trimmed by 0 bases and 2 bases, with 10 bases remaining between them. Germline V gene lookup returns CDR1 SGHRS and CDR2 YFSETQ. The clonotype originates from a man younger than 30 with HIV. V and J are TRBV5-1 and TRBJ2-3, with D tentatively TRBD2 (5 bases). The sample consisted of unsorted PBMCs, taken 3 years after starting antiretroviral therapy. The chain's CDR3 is CASSLVGGLTDTQYF. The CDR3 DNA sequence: TGCGCCAGCAGCTTGGTTGGCGGACTCACAGATACGCAGTATTTT. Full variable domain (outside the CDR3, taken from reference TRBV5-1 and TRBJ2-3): KAGVTQTPRYLIKTRGQQVTLSCSPISGHRSVSWYQQTPGQGLQFLFEYFSETQRNKGNFPGRFSGRQFSNSRSEMNVSTLELGDSALYLCASSLVGGLTDTQYFGPGTRLTVL.